A single sample gave rise to the 8 T cell receptor beta chains below, sequenced in a study of blood T cells in healthy people across ages. Sample-barcoded 5' priming and a J-beta primer mix drove a second PCR of about 6 to 12 cycles. TCRdb reprocessed the 5' RACE reads with MiXCR, giving one entry per CDR3 protein. The sample yields approximately 1,100,000 distinct CDR3 sequences, 40% to 50% seen once. Sample: blood. The origin of the receptors is a woman aged 60 to 75 in good health.

This clonotype was observed a handful of times. The V call is TRBV6-1, the J call TRBJ2-3; D perhaps matches TRBD1 (6 bases). The ends were cut back, 6 bases at V and 3 bases at J, with 22 bases in the middle. Germline V gene sequence: CDR1 MNHNS, CDR2 SASEGT. CDR3 size: 17 residues. The CDR3 region is CASSIWSQGGATDTQYF. CDR3 bases: TGTGCCAGCAGCATATGGTCACAGGGCGGCGCGACAGATACGCAGTATTTT.

This clonotype was seen only a few times. CDR3 nucleotide sequence: TGCAGTGCTAGCGGAGGGGTCTTTGAGCAGTACTTC. Encoded protein: CSASGGVFEQYF. The J gene is TRBJ2-7, the V gene TRBV20-1, with D perhaps matching TRBD2 (6 bases). This CDR3 is built from 12 residues. Germline V gene sequence: CDR1 DFQATT, CDR2 SNEGSKA (reference sequence). The ends were cut back, 3 bases at V and 7 bases at J, with 13 bases in the middle.

This clonotype appeared a few times. This sequence joins TRBV14 and TRBJ2-7, with D perhaps matching TRBD1 (5 bases). Germline V gene sequence: CDR1 SGHDN, CDR2 FVKESK. V lost 1 base and J lost 2, with 12 bases in between. The CDR3 contains 15 residues. CDR3 DNA sequence: TGTGCCAGCAGCCAAGGATGGGCAGGGCCCTACGAGCAGTACTTC. Translating gives CASSQGWAGPYEQYF.

This chain uses TRBV3-1 with TRBJ2-1; D is unclear. The germline V gene encodes CDR1 LGHDT and CDR2 YNNKEL (reference sequence). Trimming took off 0 bases at V and 10 bases at J, with 16 bases between the two ends. The CDR3 is made up of 15 amino acids. The CDR3 DNA reads TGTGCCAGCAGCCAAGAAAGGTGGTCGCGTGCCGAGCAGTTCTTC. Its protein product is CASSQERWSRAEQFF.

On this clonotype: The germline gene is not matched at one end of the junction; a read error may be the cause. The chain carries TRBV5-5 and TRBJ1-4; D is ambiguous. This CDR3 contains 16 residues. The V gene's germline CDR1 is SGHKS and CDR2 YYEKEE (reference sequence). For the CDR3, the DNA is TGTGCCAGCAGCTTGGCAGCAAGATCAACTAATGAAAAACTGTTTTTC. Protein: CASSLAARSTNEKLFF.

This clonotype occurred a few times. The V call is TRBV12-3 or TRBV12-4, the J call TRBJ2-1, with no clear D. This CDR3 has 11 residues. V was pared by 2 bases and J by 8 bases, with 4 bases between. The CDR3 coding sequence is TGTGCCAGCAGTTTACTCTATGAGCAGTTCTTC. Its translation: CASSLLYEQFF.

This chain joins TRBV12-3 or TRBV12-4 and TRBJ2-4; D perhaps matches TRBD1 (6 bases). The J call is in doubt because the DNA end fits TRBJ2-7 better. The CDR3 loop spans 14 amino acids. The CDR3, as DNA: TGTGCCAGCAGTATCTACAGGGTCCCCTACGAGCAGTACTTC. It codes for CASSIYRVPYEQYF.

The chain uses TRBV3-1 and TRBJ2-1; D gene uncertain. The V gene's germline CDR1 is LGHDT and CDR2 YNNKEL (reference sequence). This CDR3 has 14 amino acids. V gave up 4 bases and J gave up 10 bases, with 17 bases separating them. CDR3 amino acids: CASSPSWLTAEQFF. CDR3 nucleotide sequence: TGTGCCAGCAGCCCCTCGTGGCTAACAGCAGAGCAGTTCTTC.